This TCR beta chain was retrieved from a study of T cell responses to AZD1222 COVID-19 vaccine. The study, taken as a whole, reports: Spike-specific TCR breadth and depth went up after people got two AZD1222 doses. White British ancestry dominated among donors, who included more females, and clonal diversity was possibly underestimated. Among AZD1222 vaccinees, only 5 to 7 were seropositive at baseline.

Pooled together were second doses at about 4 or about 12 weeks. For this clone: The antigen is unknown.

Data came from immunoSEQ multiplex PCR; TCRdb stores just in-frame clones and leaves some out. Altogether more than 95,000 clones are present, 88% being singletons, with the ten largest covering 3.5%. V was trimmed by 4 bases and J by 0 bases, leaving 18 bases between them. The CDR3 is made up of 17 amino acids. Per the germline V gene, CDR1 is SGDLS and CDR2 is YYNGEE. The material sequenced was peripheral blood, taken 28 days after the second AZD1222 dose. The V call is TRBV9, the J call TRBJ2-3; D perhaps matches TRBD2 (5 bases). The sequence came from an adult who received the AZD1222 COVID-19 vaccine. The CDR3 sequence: CASSPPRWRASTDTQYF. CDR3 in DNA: TGTGCCAGCAGCCCCCCACGGTGGCGGGCTAGCACAGATACGCAGTATTTT.